The T cell receptor beta chain described here comes from a study of T cell responses to AZD1222 COVID-19 vaccine. Whole-study results and caveats: Baseline seropositivity occurred in only a handful of AZD1222 recipients. CD4 TCRs linked to vaccination spanned spike, dominating at 160-218 and 743-854.

The protocol was immunoSEQ multiplex PCR, while the TCRdb copy is restricted to in-frame clones and leaves out a portion. The sample gives approximately 110,000 clones, 90% to 95% of which show up once; less than 9.5% is in the top ten. Note on this clone: Its antigen remains unidentified.

This TCR came from an adult in good health. Sample: peripheral blood, taken on day 0 of AZD1222 vaccination.

The CDR3 spells CASSLQTGTGNTIYF. CDR3 nucleotides: TGTGCCAGCAGCTTGCAGACAGGGACTGGAAACACCATATATTTT. This chain connects TRBV7-2 to TRBJ1-3, with 7 bases aligning to TRBD1. The CDR3 has 15 amino acids. Germline V gene lookup returns CDR1 SGHTA and CDR2 FQGNSA. The V segment lost 3 bases and the J segment 2 bases; nucleotides outside the gene matches: 4.